These T cell receptor beta chains were read from a single sample in a study of patients and donors after allogeneic stem cell transplantation. TCRdb reprocessed the RT-PCR reads via MiXCR and lists one record per CDR3 protein. The sample has 800,000 to 1,000,000 distinct CDR3 sequences; around 17% are singletons. The material sequenced was blood, either unsorted or a sorted T cell fraction (not recorded which). These receptors originate from a human donor who was either an allogeneic HSCT recipient or a stem cell or donor lymphocyte infusion donor (not recorded which). It is not recorded whose cells these are; they may come from a transplant donor. Both conserved end residues are part of each CDR3. A D gene is named only where the DNA matches it firmly. For some rows the clone size is stated as once, few or many, or as a class when expanded; others skip it.

D gene	V gene	J gene	clone size	CDR3 protein	CDR3 DNA
TRBD1	TRBV29-1	TRBJ2-3	.	CSGYRGSTDTQYF	TGCAGCGGATACAGGGGTAGCACAGATACGCAGTATTTT
.	TRBV11-2	TRBJ2-6	few	CASSFTSGANVLTF	TGTGCCAGCAGCTTCACGTCTGGGGCCAACGTCCTGACTTTC
.	TRBV18	TRBJ2-2	.	CASSPEGSTGELFF	TGTGCCAGCTCACCTGAAGGTTCCACCGGGGAGCTGTTTTTT
TRBD2	TRBV5-1	TRBJ2-2	many	CASSSGLAGANTGELFF	TGCGCCAGCAGCTCCGGACTAGCGGGGGCGAACACCGGGGAGCTGTTTTTT
TRBD1	TRBV25-1	TRBJ1-2	few	CASSALDREYGYTF	TGTGCCAGCAGTGCCTTGGACAGGGAGTATGGCTACACCTTC
TRBD1	TRBV12-3/TRBV12-4	TRBJ2-5	many	CASSFAVRGQETQYF	TGTGCCAGCAGTTTCGCGGTCAGGGGGCAGGAGACCCAGTACTTC
.	TRBV7-9	TRBJ1-1	.	CASSPGEVPLNTEAFF	TGTGCCAGCAGCCCTGGTGAGGTTCCCTTGAACACTGAAGCTTTCTTT
TRBD2	TRBV20-1	TRBJ2-7	.	CSARATFSGRAYEQYF	TGCAGTGCTAGAGCGACCTTTAGCGGGAGGGCCTACGAGCAGTACTTC
TRBD2	TRBV7-8	TRBJ2-3	few	CASSFPRGRGVPLGTDTQYF	TGTGCCAGCAGCTTCCCCCGAGGGCGGGGGGTCCCACTGGGCACAGATACGCAGTATTTT
.	TRBV20-1	TRBJ2-6	.	CSAAGANVLTF	TGCAGTGCGGCTGGGGCCAACGTCCTGACTTTC
.	TRBV2	TRBJ1-6	.	CASSETRQASPLHF	TGTGCCAGCAGTGAAACCCGACAGGCTTCACCCCTCCACTTT
TRBD1	TRBV6-1	TRBJ2-7	few	CASSLGPTGSYEQYF	TGTGCCAGCAGCCTTGGACCGACAGGGTCCTACGAGCAGTACTTC
TRBD1	TRBV12-3/TRBV12-4	TRBJ1-1	few	CASSPRTGSNTEAFF	TGTGCCAGCAGTCCCCGGACAGGCAGTAACACTGAAGCTTTCTTT
.	TRBV5-6	TRBJ2-5	.	CASSLGGRRQSGETQYF	TGTGCCAGCAGCTTAGGAGGCCGCAGACAATCGGGAGAGACCCAGTACTTC
TRBD1	TRBV12-3/TRBV12-4	TRBJ1-3	many	CASSLGQSISGNTIYF	TGTGCCAGCAGTTTGGGACAGTCGATCTCTGGAAACACCATATATTTT
TRBD2	TRBV10-3	TRBJ2-2	few	CAISARTSGTGELFF	TGTGCCATCAGTGCGAGGACTAGTGGGACCGGGGAGCTGTTTTTT
.	TRBV5-1	TRBJ1-5	.	CASSLAGTRNQPQHF	TGCGCCAGCAGCTTGGCCGGGACAAGAAATCAGCCCCAGCATTTT
.	TRBV5-6	TRBJ2-7	.	CASSTGVIYEQYF	TGTGCCAGCAGCACGGGGGTTATCTACGAGCAGTACTTC
TRBD1	TRBV27	TRBJ2-1	.	CASSSPGQGFNEQFF	TGTGCCAGCAGTTCTCCGGGACAGGGGTTTAATGAGCAGTTCTTC
.	TRBV12-3/TRBV12-4	TRBJ2-1	.	CASSPTMYANNEQFF	TGTGCCAGCAGCCCTACCATGTATGCGAATAATGAGCAGTTCTTC
.	TRBV29-1	TRBJ1-1	many	CSATAGSTEAFF	TGCAGCGCCACAGCGGGGAGCACTGAAGCTTTCTTT
TRBD2	TRBV12-3/TRBV12-4	TRBJ2-5	few	CASSTPGLAVQETQYF	TGTGCCAGCAGTACACCGGGACTAGCGGTACAAGAGACCCAGTACTTC
.	TRBV5-6	TRBJ2-7	.	CASSPAGPRNEQYF	TGTGCCAGCAGCCCCGCGGGCCCACGAAACGAGCAGTACTTC